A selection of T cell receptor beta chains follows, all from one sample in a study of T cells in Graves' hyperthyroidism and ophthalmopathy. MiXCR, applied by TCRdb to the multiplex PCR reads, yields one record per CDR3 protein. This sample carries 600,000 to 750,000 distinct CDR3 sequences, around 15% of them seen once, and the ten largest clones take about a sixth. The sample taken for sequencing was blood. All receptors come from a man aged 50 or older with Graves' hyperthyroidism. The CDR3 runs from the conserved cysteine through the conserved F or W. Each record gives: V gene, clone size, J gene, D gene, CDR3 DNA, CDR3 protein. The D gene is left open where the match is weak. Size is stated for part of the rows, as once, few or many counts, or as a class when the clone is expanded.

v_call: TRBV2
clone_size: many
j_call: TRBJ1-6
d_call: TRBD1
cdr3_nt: TGTGCCAGCAGTGACGGGACAGGCGCCAATTCACCCCTCCACTTT
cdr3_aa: CASSDGTGANSPLHF

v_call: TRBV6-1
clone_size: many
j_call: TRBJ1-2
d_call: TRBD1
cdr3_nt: TGTGCCAGCAGTTACCGAATTCCGGGACAGGGTAGCTATGGCTACACCTTC
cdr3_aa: CASSYRIPGQGSYGYTF

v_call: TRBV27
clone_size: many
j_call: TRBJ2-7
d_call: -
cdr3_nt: TGTGCCAGCAGTAAAGCGCAGAAAGTTTACGAGCAGTACTTC
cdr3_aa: CASSKAQKVYEQYF

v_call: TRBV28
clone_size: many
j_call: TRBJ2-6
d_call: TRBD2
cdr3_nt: TGTGCCAGCAGTACCGGACTAGCGGGAGCTTTC
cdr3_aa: CASSTGLAGAF

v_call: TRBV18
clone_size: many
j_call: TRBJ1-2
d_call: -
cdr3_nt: TGTGCCAGCTCACCAACAGGGCAGGATATAGATGGCTACACCTTC
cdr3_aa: CASSPTGQDIDGYTF

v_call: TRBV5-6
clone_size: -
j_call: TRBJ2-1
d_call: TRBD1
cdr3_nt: TGTGCCAGCAGCCCCCAAGGACAGGGAAAATACAATGAGCAGTTCTTC
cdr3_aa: CASSPQGQGKYNEQFF

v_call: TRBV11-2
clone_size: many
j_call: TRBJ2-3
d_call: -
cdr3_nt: TGTGCCAGCAGCTTAGTGACTGGGGGCTTCACAGATACGCAGTATTTT
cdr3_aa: CASSLVTGGFTDTQYF

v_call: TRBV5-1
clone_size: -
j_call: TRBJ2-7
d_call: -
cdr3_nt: TGCGCCAGCAGCTTTCTAGCTGGGGAGCAGTACTTC
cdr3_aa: CASSFLAGEQYF

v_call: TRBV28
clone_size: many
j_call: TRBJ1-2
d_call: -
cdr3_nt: TGTGCCAGCAGTTTAGGAAGTCCCTCCGGCTACACCTTC
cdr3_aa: CASSLGSPSGYTF

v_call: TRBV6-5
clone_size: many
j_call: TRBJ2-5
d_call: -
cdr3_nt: TGTGCCAGCAGTTACGGGGTTTGGGGGGAGACCCAGTACTTC
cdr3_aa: CASSYGVWGETQYF

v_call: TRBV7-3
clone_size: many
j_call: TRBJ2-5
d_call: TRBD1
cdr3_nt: TGTGCCAGCAGCTTAATAAAGAAAGGACAGGGACTTCGAGAGACCCAGTACTTC
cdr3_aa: CASSLIKKGQGLRETQYF

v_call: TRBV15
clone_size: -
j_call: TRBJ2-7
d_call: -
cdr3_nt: TGTGCCACCAGCAGAGATTGGGGCCCCTACGAGCAGTACTTC
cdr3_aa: CATSRDWGPYEQYF

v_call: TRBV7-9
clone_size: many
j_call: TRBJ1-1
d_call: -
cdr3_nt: TGTGCCAGCAGCTCGGGGGCGCGGGTCACTGAAGCTTTCTTT
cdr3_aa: CASSSGARVTEAFF

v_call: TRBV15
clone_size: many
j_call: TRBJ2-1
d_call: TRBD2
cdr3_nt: TGTGCCACCAGCACCGACCGACCCGGGACTAGCGGGAGTCCATACAATGAGCAGTTCTTC
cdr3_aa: CATSTDRPGTSGSPYNEQFF

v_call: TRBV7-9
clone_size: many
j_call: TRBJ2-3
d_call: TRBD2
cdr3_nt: TGTGCCAGCAGAGACTTAGCGGGAGGGCCAGATACGCAGTATTTT
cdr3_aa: CASRDLAGGPDTQYF

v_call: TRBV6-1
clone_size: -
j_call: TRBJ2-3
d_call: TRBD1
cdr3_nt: TGTGCCAGCAGTTACCGCGGGACAGGGGAAACAGATACGCAGTATTTT
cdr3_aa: CASSYRGTGETDTQYF